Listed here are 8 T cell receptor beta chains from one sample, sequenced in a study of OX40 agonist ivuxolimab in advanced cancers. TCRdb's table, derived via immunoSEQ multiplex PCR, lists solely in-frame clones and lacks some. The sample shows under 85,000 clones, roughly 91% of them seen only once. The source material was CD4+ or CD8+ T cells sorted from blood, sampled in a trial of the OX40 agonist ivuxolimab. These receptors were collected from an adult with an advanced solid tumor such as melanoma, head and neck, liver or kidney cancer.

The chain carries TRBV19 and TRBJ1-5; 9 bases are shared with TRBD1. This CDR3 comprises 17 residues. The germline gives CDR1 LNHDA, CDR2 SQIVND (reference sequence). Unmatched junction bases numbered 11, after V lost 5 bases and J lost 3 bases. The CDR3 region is CASSLSGTGTFNQPQHF. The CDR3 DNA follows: TGTGCCAGTAGTCTATCCGGGACAGGGACTTTCAATCAGCCCCAGCATTTT.

CDR3 nucleotides: TGTGCCAGCAATTACCGGGACAGAACGGCCAATCAGCCCCAGCATTTT. Translation gives CASNYRDRTANQPQHF. The gene calls are TRBV28 and TRBJ1-5, with 7 positions matching TRBD1. Germline V CDR1 and CDR2: MDHEN, SYDVKM. The CDR3 extends over 16 amino acids. V lost 7 bases to trimming and J lost 3 bases; unmatched junction nucleotides: 12.

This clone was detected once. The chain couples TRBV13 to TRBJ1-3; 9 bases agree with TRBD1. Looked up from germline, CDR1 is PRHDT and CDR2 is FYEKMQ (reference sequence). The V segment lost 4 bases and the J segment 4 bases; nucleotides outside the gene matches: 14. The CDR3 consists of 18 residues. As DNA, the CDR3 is TGTGCCAGCAGCTCCGGGACAGGGCGACTCCCGGGAGGAAACACCATATATTTT. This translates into CASSSGTGRLPGGNTIYF. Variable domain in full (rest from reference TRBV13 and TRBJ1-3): AAGVIQSPRHLIKEKRETATLKCYPIPRHDTVYWYQQGPGQDPQFLISFYEKMQSDKGSIPDRFSAQQFSDYHSELNMSSLELGDSALYFCASSSGTGRLPGGNTIYFGEGSWLTVV.

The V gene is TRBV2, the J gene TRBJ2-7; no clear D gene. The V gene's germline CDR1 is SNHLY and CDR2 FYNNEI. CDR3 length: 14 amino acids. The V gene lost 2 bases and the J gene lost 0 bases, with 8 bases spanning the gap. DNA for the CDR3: TGTGCCAGCAGTGAATGGTCTAGCTCCTACGAGCAGTACTTC. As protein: CASSEWSSSYEQYF.

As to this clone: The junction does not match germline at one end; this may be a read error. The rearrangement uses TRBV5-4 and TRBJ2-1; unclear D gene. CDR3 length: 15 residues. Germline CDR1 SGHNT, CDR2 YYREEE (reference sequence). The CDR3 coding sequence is TGTGCCAGCAGCGTTGCGACCTCCTCCTACAGTGAGCAGTTCTTC. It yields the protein CASSVATSSYSEQFF.

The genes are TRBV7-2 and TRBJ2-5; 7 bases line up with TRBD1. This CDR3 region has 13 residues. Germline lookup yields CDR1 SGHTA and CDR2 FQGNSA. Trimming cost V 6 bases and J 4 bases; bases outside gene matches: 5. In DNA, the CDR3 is TGTGCCAGCAGGGTAGGGGGCGCAGAGACCCAGTACTTC. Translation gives CASRVGGAETQYF.

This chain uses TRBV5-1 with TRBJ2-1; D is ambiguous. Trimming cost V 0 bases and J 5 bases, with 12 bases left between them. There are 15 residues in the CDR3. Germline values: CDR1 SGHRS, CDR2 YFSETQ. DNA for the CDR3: TGCGCCAGCAGCTTGGCCTATGTACAAAACAATGAGCAGTTCTTC. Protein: CASSLAYVQNNEQFF.

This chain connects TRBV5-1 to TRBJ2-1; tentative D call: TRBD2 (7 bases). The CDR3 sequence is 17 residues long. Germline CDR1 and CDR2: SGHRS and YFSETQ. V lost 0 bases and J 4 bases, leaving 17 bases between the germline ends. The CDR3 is CASSLDAGAGSYNEQFF. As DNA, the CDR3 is TGCGCCAGCAGCTTGGACGCGGGGGCTGGGTCTTACAATGAGCAGTTCTTC.